One TCR beta chain is described in this entry. This sample is part of a study of blood T cell repertoires in COVID-19. Study-wide background: PBMCs, B-cell-depleted T cells, or T cells were the source of the cDNA or gDNA that made up the material.

Among Cohort 3 donors, those recovered had two negative PCRs, clearance, or symptom resolution. This table comes from immunoSEQ multiplex PCR, and its TCRdb copy is limited to in-frame clones, with some not included. Of some 340,000 clones in the sample, around 83% are singletons; the top ten hold 5.1%. After removal of 5 bases from V and 5 bases from J, the junction contained 18 bases not matched to a gene. Germline CDR1 reads SGHTA; CDR2 reads FQGNSA. The CDR3 totals 18 residues. This TCR was recovered from a woman aged 45-65 years who had recovered from COVID-19. The rearrangement joins TRBV7-2 to TRBJ1-2, with TRBD1 matching 9 bases. The specimen was PBMCs or T cells enriched from blood (not recorded which). This CDR3 is CASSPRSRDRDRTYGYTF. CDR3 sequence (DNA): TGTGCCAGCAGCCCACGGTCCCGGGACAGGGACCGAACTTATGGCTACACCTTC.